The 3 T cell receptor beta chains below were found in one sample sequenced in a study of long-term antiretroviral therapy in people with HIV. Samples were assayed with immunoSEQ v3.0 at survey level. The assay was immunoSEQ multiplex PCR, and TCRdb's table has in-frame clones only and misses some. Of some 23,000 clones in the sample, around 82% were seen once. The sequencing used unsorted PBMCs, collected 0.5 years after starting antiretroviral therapy. Receptors originate from a woman between 40 and 55 years old with HIV.

The gene calls are TRBV14 and TRBJ2-3; D may be TRBD2 (6 bases). Trimming left V 6 bases short and J 6 bases short, with 16 bases between. This CDR3 has 14 residues. Germline-derived CDR1 and CDR2 are SGHDN and FVKESK. The CDR3 nucleotides are TGTGCCAGCAGTAGGGCGGGGCGAGGGGATACGCAGTATTTT. Translation: CASSRAGRGDTQYF.

In its sample, this clone was seen once. The gene calls are TRBV11-2 and TRBJ1-2; 9 bases line up with TRBD1. Germline values: CDR1 SGHAT, CDR2 FQNNGV. The CDR3 sequence is 17 residues long. V lost 1 base to trimming and J lost 5 bases; unmatched junction nucleotides: 11. This chain's CDR3 is CASSLGGTGLVRYGYTF. Here the CDR3 DNA reads TGTGCCAGCAGCTTAGGCGGGACAGGGTTAGTGCGGTATGGCTACACCTTC.

J is TRBJ2-5 and V is TRBV6-6, with 10 bases aligning to TRBD2. J lost 5 bases, V lost 3 bases, and 9 bases had no gene match. Germline CDR1 and CDR2: MNHNY and SVGAGI (reference sequence). The CDR3 is 16 amino acids. Written as DNA, the CDR3 is TGTGCCAGCAGTTATCAAGCGGGGGGGCCTGGGGAGACCCAGTACTTC. Encoded protein: CASSYQAGGPGETQYF.